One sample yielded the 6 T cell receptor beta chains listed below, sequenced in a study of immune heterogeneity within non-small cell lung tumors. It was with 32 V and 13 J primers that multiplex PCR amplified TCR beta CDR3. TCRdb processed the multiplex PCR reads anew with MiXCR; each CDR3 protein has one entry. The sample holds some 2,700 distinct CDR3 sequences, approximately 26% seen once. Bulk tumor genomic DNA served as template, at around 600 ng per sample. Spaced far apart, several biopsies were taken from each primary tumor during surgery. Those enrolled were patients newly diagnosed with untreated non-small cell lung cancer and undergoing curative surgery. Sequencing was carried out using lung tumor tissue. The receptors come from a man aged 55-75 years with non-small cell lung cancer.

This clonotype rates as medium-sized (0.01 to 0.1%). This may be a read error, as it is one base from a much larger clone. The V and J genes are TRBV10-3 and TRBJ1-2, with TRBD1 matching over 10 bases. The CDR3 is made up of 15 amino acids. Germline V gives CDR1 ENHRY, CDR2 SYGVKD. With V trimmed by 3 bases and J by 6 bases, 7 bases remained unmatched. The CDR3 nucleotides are TGTGCCATCAGTGACCAGGACAGGGGGTTAGATGGCTACACCTTC. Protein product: CAISDQDRGLDGYTF.

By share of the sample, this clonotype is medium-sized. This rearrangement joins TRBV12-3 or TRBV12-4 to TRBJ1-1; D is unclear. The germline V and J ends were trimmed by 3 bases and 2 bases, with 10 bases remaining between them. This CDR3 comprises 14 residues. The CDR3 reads CASSFAGSNTEAFF. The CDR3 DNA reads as TGTGCCAGCAGTTTTGCAGGCTCTAACACTGAAGCTTTCTTT.

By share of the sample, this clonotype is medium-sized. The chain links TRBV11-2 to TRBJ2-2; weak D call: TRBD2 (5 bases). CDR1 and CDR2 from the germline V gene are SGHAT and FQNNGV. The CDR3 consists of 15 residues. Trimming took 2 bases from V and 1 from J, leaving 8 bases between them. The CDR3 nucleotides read TGTGCCAGCAGCTTAAGCGGAGGGAACACCGGGGAGCTGTTTTTT. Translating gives CASSLSGGNTGELFF. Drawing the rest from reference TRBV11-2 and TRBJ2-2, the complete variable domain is EAGVAQSPRYKIIEKRQSVAFWCNPISGHATLYWYQQILGQGPKLLIQFQNNGVVDDSQLPKDRFSAERLKGVDSTLKIQPAKLEDSAVYLCASSLSGGNTGELFFGEGSRLTVL.

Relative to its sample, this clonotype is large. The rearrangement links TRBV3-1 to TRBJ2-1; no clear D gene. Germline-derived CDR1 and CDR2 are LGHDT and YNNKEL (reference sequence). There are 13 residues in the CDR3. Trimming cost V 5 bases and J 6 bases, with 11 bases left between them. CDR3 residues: CASSSLGFNEQFF. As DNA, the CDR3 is TGTGCCAGCAGCTCCCTAGGGTTCAATGAGCAGTTCTTC.

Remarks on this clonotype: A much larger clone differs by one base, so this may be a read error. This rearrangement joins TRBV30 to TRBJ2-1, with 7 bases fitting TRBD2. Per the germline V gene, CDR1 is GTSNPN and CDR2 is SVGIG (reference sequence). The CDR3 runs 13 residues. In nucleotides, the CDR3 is TGTGCCGGGAGGGTTGACTCATACAATGAGGAGTTCTTC. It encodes CAGRVDSYNEEFF.

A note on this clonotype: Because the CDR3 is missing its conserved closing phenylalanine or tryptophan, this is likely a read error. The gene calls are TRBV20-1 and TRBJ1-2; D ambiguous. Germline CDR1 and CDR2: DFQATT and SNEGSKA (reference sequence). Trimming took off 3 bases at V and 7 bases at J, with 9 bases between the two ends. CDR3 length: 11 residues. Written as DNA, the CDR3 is TGCAGTGCTAGGTGGCAGAGTGGCTACACCCTC. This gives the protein CSARWQSGYTL.